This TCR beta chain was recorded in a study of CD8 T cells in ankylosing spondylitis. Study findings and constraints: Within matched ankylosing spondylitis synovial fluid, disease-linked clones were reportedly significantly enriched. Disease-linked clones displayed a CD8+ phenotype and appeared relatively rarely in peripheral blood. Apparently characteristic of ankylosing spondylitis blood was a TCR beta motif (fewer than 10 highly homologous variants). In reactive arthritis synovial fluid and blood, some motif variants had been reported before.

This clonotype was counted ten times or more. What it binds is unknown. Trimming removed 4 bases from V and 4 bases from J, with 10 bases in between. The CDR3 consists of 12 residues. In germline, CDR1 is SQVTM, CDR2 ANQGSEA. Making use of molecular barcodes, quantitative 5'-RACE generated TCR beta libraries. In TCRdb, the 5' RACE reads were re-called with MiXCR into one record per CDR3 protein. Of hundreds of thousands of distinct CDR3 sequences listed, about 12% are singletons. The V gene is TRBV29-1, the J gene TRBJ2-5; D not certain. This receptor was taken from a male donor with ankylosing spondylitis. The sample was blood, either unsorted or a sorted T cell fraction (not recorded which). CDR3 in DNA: TGCAGCGTTGGTAAAGTCGGAGAGACCCAGTACTTC. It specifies CSVGKVGETQYF.